A selection of T cell receptor beta chains follows, all from one sample in a study of Graves' ophthalmopathy and Graves' hyperthyroidism. TCRdb re-called the multiplex PCR reads through MiXCR, storing one row per CDR3 protein. The sample includes over a million distinct CDR3 sequences, less than 45% of them seen just once. Sequencing used peripheral blood or thyroid tissue (not recorded which). Receptor source: an adult man with Graves' hyperthyroidism. Both conserved end residues are part of each CDR3. D genes are given only for firm matches. Not every row has a clone size; where given, it reads once, few, many or a size class.

cdr3_aa | cdr3_nt | v_call | clone_size | d_call | j_call
CASGPTGDTGELFF | TGTGCCAGCGGACCGACGGGAGACACCGGGGAGCTGTTTTTT | TRBV7-2 | many | NA | TRBJ2-2
CASSYQLSQPQHF | TGTGCCAGCAGCTACCAGTTGTCACAGCCCCAGCATTTT | TRBV6-2/TRBV6-3 | many | NA | TRBJ1-5
CASSRGGDESYEQYF | TGTGCCAGCAGCCGCGGCGGGGACGAATCCTACGAGCAGTACTTC | TRBV9 | NA | NA | TRBJ2-7
CSAREWTGANVLTF | TGCAGTGCTAGAGAATGGACAGGGGCCAACGTCCTGACTTTC | TRBV20-1 | NA | NA | TRBJ2-6
CASSQDKAQGGFSTEAFF | TGCGCCAGCAGCCAAGATAAGGCCCAGGGGGGATTTTCGACTGAAGCTTTCTTT | TRBV7-3 | few | TRBD1 | TRBJ1-1
CASSRTTGSGYTF | TGTGCCAGCAGCCGGACGACAGGGAGCGGCTACACCTTC | TRBV5-6 | few | TRBD1 | TRBJ1-2
CASTSSSGSYEQYF | TGTGCCAGCACTTCCTCTAGCGGCTCCTACGAGCAGTACTTC | TRBV10-3 | few | TRBD2 | TRBJ2-7
CASSPGLDPQETQYF | TGTGCCAGCAGCCCAGGGTTGGACCCCCAAGAGACCCAGTACTTC | TRBV7-9 | many | NA | TRBJ2-5
CASSLERVNTEAFF | TGTGCCAGCAGCTTAGAAAGGGTTAACACTGAAGCTTTCTTT | TRBV7-9 | many | NA | TRBJ1-1
CASSFLGTSGYEQYF | TGTGCCAGCAGTTTTTTAGGGACTAGCGGATACGAGCAGTACTTC | TRBV12-3/TRBV12-4 | NA | TRBD2 | TRBJ2-7
CASSRTGRNQPQHF | TGTGCCAGCAGTCGGACAGGCCGCAATCAGCCCCAGCATTTT | TRBV7-8 | many | TRBD1 | TRBJ1-5
CATSRTPGASSYEQYF | TGTGCCACCAGCAGAACCCCTGGCGCCAGCTCCTACGAGCAGTACTTC | TRBV15 | many | NA | TRBJ2-7
CASSAEDGPDGELFF | TGTGCCAGCAGCGCGGAGGACGGACCTGACGGGGAGCTGTTTTTT | TRBV9 | many | NA | TRBJ2-2
CASRTDRAGGNEKLFF | TGTGCCAGCAGAACCGACAGGGCAGGAGGGAATGAAAAACTGTTTTTT | TRBV12-3/TRBV12-4 | NA | TRBD1 | TRBJ1-4
CASSVGQADQPQHF | TGTGCCAGCAGCGTAGGACAGGCAGATCAGCCCCAGCATTTT | TRBV9 | many | NA | TRBJ1-5
CASSYWDKGETQYF | TGTGCCAGCAGTTACTGGGACAAGGGGGAGACCCAGTACTTC | TRBV6-5 | NA | NA | TRBJ2-5
CASSSTIRSSYEQYF | TGTGCCAGCAGCTCAACTATCCGTAGCTCCTACGAGCAGTACTTC | TRBV7-9 | many | NA | TRBJ2-7